Listed here is a single TCR beta chain. Its antigen is as yet unknown. This entry comes from a study of CXCR3-negative and CXCR3-positive naive CD8 T cells. CDR3 length equals 16 residues. CDR1 and CDR2 from the germline V gene are DFQATT and SNEGSKA (reference sequence). Carrying UMI labels, the TRB cDNA libraries were prepared through 5' RACE. TCRdb reanalyzed the 5' RACE reads, giving one entry per CDR3 protein sequence and no DNA. The sample's table shows around 26,000 distinct CDR3 sequences. CD45RO-CCR7+CD27+CD95- marked naive CD8+ T cells. Study-level findings and limits: Against CXCR3-negative naive cells, CXCR3-positive naive cells showed more hydrophobic TRB CDR3s.

The rearrangement joins TRBV20-1 to TRBJ2-2; TCRdb outputs TRBD2, but without DNA this stays unchecked. The sample taken for sequencing was naive CXCR3- CD8+ T cells from blood. The subset denotes: CD45RO-CCR7+CD27+CD95- naive CD8+ T cells lacking CXCR3 (TNR3-). The clonotype originates from a human donor in good health. Some clones in this sample may be carry-over from other donors' samples. CDR3 in amino acids: CSARDRRTSNTGELFF.